These 23 T cell receptor beta chains were sequenced from one sample in a study of cytomegalovirus exposure and HLA in healthy donors. Use of 60 Vbeta and 13 Jbeta primers characterized the PCR. This table comes from immunoSEQ multiplex PCR, and its TCRdb copy is limited to in-frame clones, with some not included. The table shows 35,000 to 45,000 clones, with over 55% occurring only once. Material: PBMCs. These receptors were collected from a man in his 60s in good health and CMV-seropositive.

The chain carries TRBV28 and TRBJ1-5; D gene ambiguous. CDR1 and CDR2 (germline): MDHEN, SYDVKM. The length of the CDR3 is 15 residues. With 7 bases removed from V and 2 bases from J, the gap between germline ends came to 15 bases. Here the CDR3 reads CASTRPKGGNQPQHF. CDR3 DNA sequence: TGTGCCAGCACCCGCCCGAAAGGAGGCAATCAGCCCCAGCATTTT. Filled out from reference TRBV28 and TRBJ1-5, the complete variable domain reads DVKVTQSSRYLVKRTGEKVFLECVQDMDHENMFWYRQDPGLGLRLIYFSYDVKMKEKGDIPEGYSVSREKKERFSLILESASTNQTSMYLCASTRPKGGNQPQHFGDGTRLSIL.

The V call is TRBV9, the J call TRBJ1-2; 12 bases map to TRBD1. Trimming cost V 3 bases and J 6 bases; bases outside gene matches: 9. This CDR3 is built from 16 residues. Germline V gives CDR1 SGDLS, CDR2 YYNGEE. The CDR3 here is CASSAGTGGAVDGYTF. The CDR3 DNA reads as TGTGCCAGCAGCGCCGGGACAGGGGGCGCGGTGGATGGCTACACCTTC. Full variable domain (remainder filled in from reference TRBV9 and TRBJ1-2): DSGVTQTPKHLITATGQRVTLRCSPRSGDLSVYWYQQSLDQGLQFLIQYYNGEERAKGNILERFSAQQFPDLHSELNLSSLELGDSALYFCASSAGTGGAVDGYTFGSGTRLTVV.

The rearrangement links TRBV28 to TRBJ2-1, with a weak D call TRBD2 (6 bases). This CDR3 is built from 12 residues. Germline-derived CDR1 and CDR2 are MDHEN and SYDVKM. Trimming took 5 bases from V and 9 from J, leaving 11 bases between them. In DNA, the CDR3 is TGTGCCAGCAGTGGGACTTTCATTGAGCAGTTCTTC. Its protein is CASSGTFIEQFF.

In nucleotides, the CDR3 is TGTGCCAGCAGCTCATCCACGGCTAGCGGCTACGAGCAGTACTTC. Amino acids: CASSSSTASGYEQYF. The chain links TRBV7-9 to TRBJ2-7, with 7 bases that match TRBD2. Germline values: CDR1 SEHNR, CDR2 FQNEAQ (reference sequence). J lost 3 bases, V lost 4 bases, and 9 bases had no gene match. This CDR3 has 15 residues.

This clone was observed a few times. The genes are TRBV14 and TRBJ2-7, with TRBD1 identical over 9 bases. The CDR3 is 14 residues long. V shed 3 bases and J 11 bases; nucleotides not matched to a gene: 11. CDR1 SGHDN and CDR2 FVKESK come from the germline V gene. CDR3 bases: TGTGCCAGCAGCCACGGGACAGGGACCGGTAAGGAGTACTTC. Amino acids: CASSHGTGTGKEYF.

The chain has TRBV5-6 and TRBJ2-1, with D possibly TRBD1 on 6 matching bases. Germline V CDR1 and CDR2: SGHDT, YYEEEE. The length of the CDR3 is 14 residues. Trimming removed 4 bases from V and 3 bases from J, with 11 bases in between. CDR3 sequence (DNA): TGTGCCAGCAGCCTGGTACAGGGCTACAATGAGCAGTTCTTC. The encoded protein is CASSLVQGYNEQFF.

The CDR3 region is CSARQGNTDTQYF. The CDR3 DNA sequence: TGCAGCGCGCGACAGGGGAACACAGATACGCAGTATTTT. This chain joins TRBV29-1 and TRBJ2-3; 8 bases line up with TRBD1. The CDR3 consists of 13 residues. Looked up from germline, CDR1 is SQVTM and CDR2 is ANQGSEA. Losses at the gene ends were 7 bases for V and 2 bases for J; bases not matched to a gene: 5.

This chain uses TRBV2 with TRBJ2-1, with 16 nucleotides matching TRBD2. The CDR3 consists of 18 residues. Germline loops: CDR1 SNHLY, CDR2 FYNNEI. Trimming at V came to 5 bases and at J to 8 bases, leaving 12 bases not matched to a gene. Here the CDR3 reads CASSPNPGLAGGYYEQFF. In nucleotides, the CDR3 is TGTGCCAGCAGTCCCAATCCGGGACTAGCGGGAGGGTATTATGAGCAGTTCTTC.

V gene TRBV4-1 combines with J gene TRBJ2-5; the D gene is possibly TRBD1 (6 bases). The V gene lost 4 bases and the J gene lost 4 bases, with 16 bases spanning the gap. The CDR3 extends over 15 amino acids. CDR1 is MGHRA and CDR2 is YSYEKL in the germline V gene. The DNA for the CDR3 is TGCGCCAGCAGCCCAGTAGGGGGAATTCGAGAGACCCAGTACTTC. Its translation is CASSPVGGIRETQYF.

The rearrangement links TRBV7-2 to TRBJ2-5; D is unclear. Germline CDR1 reads SGHTA; CDR2 reads FQGNSA. V was clipped by 0 bases and J by 0 bases, with 2 bases between them. CDR3 length equals 13 residues. The CDR3 DNA reads as TGTGCCAGCAGCTTAGCCTACCAAGAGACCCAGTACTTC. It is translated as CASSLAYQETQYF.

This clone appeared a few times. The chain combines TRBV4-1 with TRBJ2-2; TRBD1 might be the D (7 bases). The V end was cut by 1 base, the J end by 1 base, with 10 bases between. This CDR3 has 16 amino acids. Germline V lookup: CDR1 MGHRA, CDR2 YSYEKL. CDR3 bases: TGCGCCAGCAGCCAAGTTCAGGGGGGGAACACCGGGGAGCTGTTTTTT. Amino acid sequence: CASSQVQGGNTGELFF.

This clone was detected a few times. This chain links TRBV4-3 with TRBJ2-1, with a possible D match to TRBD2 (6 bases). Germline CDR1 and CDR2: LGHNA and YSLEER. CDR3 size: 17 residues. Trimming took 0 bases from V and 4 from J, leaving 16 bases between them. CDR3 in amino acids: CASSQDLAGRTYNEQFF. CDR3 nucleotides: TGCGCCAGCAGCCAAGATCTAGCCGGGAGAACTTACAATGAGCAGTTCTTC.

With regard to this clone: This CDR3 is also generated by other DNA sequences in the sample. This chain uses TRBV9 with TRBJ2-2; no firm D call. CDR3 length equals 13 residues. Germline V CDR1 and CDR2: SGDLS, YYNGEE. Trimming took off 2 bases at V and 5 bases at J, with 7 bases between the two ends. CDR3 sequence reads: CASSVSVTGELFF. The CDR3 region has the DNA TGTGCCAGCAGCGTTAGTGTTACCGGGGAGCTGTTTTTT.

This clone appeared a few times. The genes are TRBV14 and TRBJ2-7; 9 nucleotides agree with TRBD1. V lost 2 bases, J lost 4 bases, and 9 bases stayed unmatched. This CDR3 spans 16 amino acids. Germline assignment: CDR1 SGHDN and CDR2 FVKESK. DNA for the CDR3: TGTGCCAGCAGCCAAATGGGGGACAGGGCTAAGTACGAGCAGTACTTC. It codes for CASSQMGDRAKYEQYF.

CDR3 amino acids: CASSLLGVRNEKLFF. The CDR3 DNA follows: TGCGCCAGCAGCTTGCTAGGGGTCCGTAATGAAAAACTGTTTTTT. The chain combines TRBV5-1 with TRBJ1-4; D is possibly TRBD1 (5 bases). Germline V gene sequence: CDR1 SGHRS, CDR2 YFSETQ. This CDR3 comprises 15 residues. V was shortened by 1 base and J by 4 bases, with 11 bases between the two germline ends.

The V gene is TRBV6-1, the J gene TRBJ2-2, with D maybe TRBD2 (6 bases). Germline V lookup: CDR1 MNHNS, CDR2 SASEGT. V lost 5 bases to trimming and J lost 6 bases, with 16 bases between them. The CDR3 runs 15 residues. The DNA of the CDR3 is TGTGCCAGCAGTCGACTTGACCCGGGGGCCGGGGAGCTGTTTTTT. Translating it yields CASSRLDPGAGELFF.

J is TRBJ2-1 and V is TRBV6-5; the D gene is possibly TRBD2 (6 bases). Germline lookup yields CDR1 MNHEY and CDR2 SVGAGI. The CDR3 contains 13 residues. Trimming took off 8 bases at V and 6 bases at J, with 14 bases between the two ends. CDR3 in amino acids: CASGPGTLNEQFF. CDR3 bases: TGTGCCAGCGGGCCCGGGACTCTCAATGAGCAGTTCTTC.

In its sample, this clone was seen a few times. The rearrangement joins TRBV15 to TRBJ1-5; D is undetermined. Trimming removed 0 bases at V and 3 bases at J, with 15 bases between. The germline CDR1 and CDR2 sequences are LNHNV and YYDKDF (reference sequence). This CDR3 contains 17 residues. The CDR3 nucleotides are TGTGCCACCAGCAGAGATCTAATCGCAGGCCCCAATCAGCCCCAGCATTTT. Its translation: CATSRDLIAGPNQPQHF.

This clone has a handful of counts. The rearrangement joins TRBV5-5 to TRBJ2-1, with D unresolved. The CDR3 runs to 15 residues. CDR1 and CDR2 (germline): SGHKS, YYEKEE (reference sequence). Deletions cut 0 bases from V and 0 bases from J, with 7 bases between. Here the CDR3 DNA reads TGTGCCAGCAGCTTGGGGCCCAGCTCCTACAATGAGCAGTTCTTC. Translation gives CASSLGPSSYNEQFF.

In its sample, this clone was seen a few times. The chain is built from TRBV2 and TRBJ2-1; TRBD2 matches 11 bases. Looked up from germline, CDR1 is SNHLY and CDR2 is FYNNEI. The CDR3 runs to 15 residues. V dropped 5 bases and J dropped 4; count of bases not matched to a gene: 4. CDR3 sequence (DNA): TGTGCCAGCAGTCCTGGGACTAGCGGTTACAATGAGCAGTTCTTC. Its protein product is CASSPGTSGYNEQFF.

The genes are TRBV9 and TRBJ1-6, with a tentative D call TRBD1 (6 bases). Germline CDR1 is SGDLS and CDR2 is YYNGEE. The CDR3 loop spans 15 amino acids. With 0 bases removed from V and 11 bases from J, the gap between germline ends came to 15 bases. The CDR3 bases are TGTGCCAGCAGCGTAGAGGAGCAGCAGGGGACACCCCTCCACTTT. Translating gives CASSVEEQQGTPLHF. The whole variable domain, filled in from reference TRBV9 and TRBJ1-6, reads DSGVTQTPKHLITATGQRVTLRCSPRSGDLSVYWYQQSLDQGLQFLIQYYNGEERAKGNILERFSAQQFPDLHSELNLSSLELGDSALYFCASSVEEQQGTPLHFGNGTRLTVT.

This clone was seen a single time. This chain joins TRBV9 and TRBJ2-1, with D possibly being TRBD2 (5 bases). The CDR3 is made up of 14 amino acids. V lost 3 bases and J lost 2, with 9 bases in between. Germline CDR1 reads SGDLS; CDR2 reads YYNGEE. CDR3 DNA: TGTGCCAGCAGCGCAGGACTTACCTACAATGAGCAGTTCTTC. Protein product: CASSAGLTYNEQFF.

This clone has just one count. V usage is TRBV6-5 and J usage is TRBJ1-2, with 8 bases fitting TRBD1. The J segment lost 4 bases and the V segment lost 5 bases, leaving 6 bases of the junction unmatched. CDR1 MNHEY and CDR2 SVGAGI come from the germline V gene. The CDR3 has 14 amino acids. CDR3 nucleotides: TGTGCCAGCAGTAGTACAGGGGGTTCCTATGGCTACACCTTC. This gives the protein CASSSTGGSYGYTF.